What follows are 27 T cell receptor beta chains derived from one specimen sequenced in a study of control samples from healthy donors and cancer patients. Profiled with immunoSEQ multiplex PCR; TCRdb holds only in-frame clones, not every one. This table has roughly 120,000 clones, 80% to 90% appearing once. Material for sequencing was blood. Source of these receptors: a man younger than 45 in good health.

This chain uses TRBV19 with TRBJ1-2; D gene uncertain. Germline loops: CDR1 LNHDA, CDR2 SQIVND (reference sequence). This CDR3 has 15 residues. V was clipped by 1 base and J by 2 bases, with 11 bases between them. The CDR3: CASSIGRGNNYGYTF. CDR3 DNA sequence: TGTGCCAGTAGTATAGGAAGAGGAAACAACTATGGCTACACCTTC.

The V gene is TRBV7-2, the J gene TRBJ2-7; 10 bases map to TRBD2. This CDR3 is built from 15 residues. The germline CDR1 and CDR2 sequences are SGHTA and FQGNSA. V gave up 2 bases and J gave up 3 bases; unmatched junction bases: 4. The DNA of the CDR3 is TGTGCCAGCAGCTTAATAGCGGGGGGACACTACGAGCAGTACTTC. Translation gives CASSLIAGGHYEQYF. The full variable domain, rest sourced from reference TRBV7-2 and TRBJ2-7, is GAGVSQSPSNKVTEKGKDVELRCDPISGHTALYWYRQSLGQGLEFLIYFQGNSAPDKSGLPSDRFSAERTGGSVSTLTIQRTQQEDSAVYLCASSLIAGGHYEQYFGPGTRLTVT.

The V and J genes are TRBV11-3 and TRBJ1-1; TRBD1 is a possible D gene (5 bases). Per germline, CDR1 SGHNT and CDR2 YENEEA. V lost 2 bases to trimming and J lost 5 bases, with 12 bases between them. This CDR3 has 14 amino acids. The CDR3 DNA reads TGTGCCAGCAGCTTAATTAGGGGAGGGACTGAAGCTTTCTTT. Residues: CASSLIRGGTEAFF.

V and J are TRBV9 and TRBJ2-7, with 8 bases matching TRBD1. The germline gives CDR1 SGDLS, CDR2 YYNGEE. The ends lost 3 bases at V and 1 base at J; junction bases unmatched: 3. The CDR3 runs to 14 residues. This CDR3 reads CASSARTGSYEQYF. The CDR3 coding sequence is TGTGCCAGCAGCGCCCGGACAGGGTCCTACGAGCAGTACTTC.

This sequence joins TRBV30 and TRBJ2-5; D is unclear. V lost 1 base, J lost 1 base, and 1 base lay in between. The CDR3 has 11 amino acids. Looked up from germline, CDR1 is GTSNPN and CDR2 is SVGIG (reference sequence). The CDR3 sequence: CAWSAQETQYF. CDR3 nucleotide sequence: TGTGCCTGGAGTGCCCAAGAGACCCAGTACTTC. Supplemented by reference TRBV30 and TRBJ2-5, the full variable domain reads SQTIHQWPATLVQPVGSPLSLECTVEGTSNPNLYWYRQAAGRGLQLLFYSVGIGQISSEVPQNLSASRPQDRQFILSSKKLLLSDSGFYLCAWSAQETQYFGPGTRLLVL.

This chain uses TRBV2 with TRBJ1-2; TRBD1 might be the D (6 bases). This CDR3 contains 14 residues. V lost 8 bases and J lost 4, with 17 bases in between. In germline, CDR1 is SNHLY, CDR2 FYNNEI. CDR3 nucleotides: TGTGCCAGCTATCGGGACATCAGATCCTATGGCTACACCTTC. Encoded protein: CASYRDIRSYGYTF. Variable domain in full (rest from reference TRBV2 and TRBJ1-2): EPEVTQTPSHQVTQMGQEVILRCVPISNHLYFYWYRQILGQKVEFLVSFYNNEISEKSEIFDDQFSVERPDGSNFTLKIRSTKLEDSAMYFCASYRDIRSYGYTFGSGTRLTVV.

This chain connects TRBV9 to TRBJ1-1; D is possibly TRBD1 (5 bases). This CDR3 is 16 amino acids long. The germline V and J ends were trimmed by 0 bases and 1 base, with 13 bases remaining between them. CDR1 is SGDLS, CDR2 YYNGEE, per germline. CDR3 in amino acids: CASSVGAGRTNTEAFF. CDR3 in DNA: TGTGCCAGCAGCGTAGGGGCGGGACGGACGAACACTGAAGCTTTCTTT.

J is TRBJ1-1 and V is TRBV3-1 (or the pseudogene TRBV3-2); 9 nucleotides align to TRBD1. CDR3 length: 14 residues. Germline CDR1 reads LGHDT; CDR2 reads YNNKEL (reference sequence). Trimming at V came to 6 bases and at J to 0 bases, leaving 2 bases not matched to a gene. Here the CDR3 DNA reads TGTGCCAGCAGGGACAGGGGAATGAACACTGAAGCTTTCTTT. It encodes CASRDRGMNTEAFF.

This clone was observed a single time. The chain recombines TRBV6-5 with TRBJ1-5; D remains unclear. CDR1 MNHEY and CDR2 SVGAGI come from the germline V gene. The CDR3 is 15 amino acids. Deletions cut 2 bases from V and 0 bases from J, with 8 bases between. DNA for the CDR3: TGTGCCAGCAGTTACACAAAAAATAGCAATCAGCCCCAGCATTTT. The encoded protein is CASSYTKNSNQPQHF.

Note on this clone: One end of the junction varies from germline; a read error may be responsible. Within the sample, other DNA sequences also encode this same CDR3. DNA of the CDR3: TGCGCCAGCAGCTTTCGACCCCACAGCACCGAAGCTTTCTTT. It yields the protein CASSFRPHSTEAFF. V gene TRBV11-3 combines with J gene TRBJ1-1; unclear D gene. From germline, CDR1 is SGHNT and CDR2 YENEEA. This CDR3 is built from 14 residues. Based on the CDR3 plus reference TRBV11-3 and TRBJ1-1, the full variable domain is EAGVVQSPRYKIIEKKQPVAFWCNPISGHNTLYWYLQNLGQGPELLIRYENEEAVDDSQLPKDRFSAERLKGVDSTLKIQPAELGDSAVYLCASSFRPHSTEAFFGQGTRLTVV.

This clone was observed once. This chain joins TRBV6-2 or TRBV6-3 and TRBJ1-5, with D possibly matching TRBD1 (6 bases). V gave up 5 bases and J gave up 7 bases, with 15 bases separating them. Germline values: CDR1 MNHEY, CDR2 SVGEGT. The CDR3 runs 14 residues. CDR3 DNA sequence: TGTGCCAGCAGTACAGGGTCCCTCACACAGCCCCAGCATTTT. Protein product: CASSTGSLTQPQHF.

J is TRBJ2-7 and V is TRBV7-2, with TRBD1 matching 7 bases. The CDR3 length is 14 residues. V dropped 3 bases and J dropped 7; count of bases not matched to a gene: 9. Germline loops: CDR1 SGHTA, CDR2 FQGNSA. CDR3 DNA: TGTGCCAGCAGCTTTCGAGACAGGGCGCAAGAGCAGTACTTC. Translated: CASSFRDRAQEQYF.

The chain couples TRBV19 to TRBJ2-1; 12 bases are shared with TRBD1. The germline gives CDR1 LNHDA, CDR2 SQIVND (reference sequence). V was pared by 3 bases and J by 4 bases, with 7 bases of the junction left unmatched. The CDR3 runs 17 residues. The CDR3 nucleotides are TGTGCCAGTAGTATCCAGGGACAGGGGGCGTCTTACAATGAGCAGTTCTTC. Amino acids: CASSIQGQGASYNEQFF.

The chain has TRBV6-4 and TRBJ1-2; the D is unclear. The V gene's germline CDR1 is MRHNA and CDR2 SNTAGT. V lost 5 bases, J lost 4 bases, and 11 bases lay in between. The CDR3 is made up of 13 amino acids. CDR3: CASSPTGAYGYTF. In DNA, the CDR3 is TGTGCCAGCAGTCCCACGGGAGCCTATGGCTACACCTTC.

This rearrangement joins TRBV5-6 to TRBJ1-1; unclear D gene. The length of the CDR3 is 14 residues. The germline gives CDR1 SGHDT, CDR2 YYEEEE. Trimming removed 3 bases from V and 5 bases from J, with 14 bases in between. CDR3 sequence (DNA): TGTGCCAGCAGCTATGGACCCGGCGGGACTGAAGCTTTCTTT. Its translation is CASSYGPGGTEAFF.

V usage is TRBV15 and J usage is TRBJ1-2; perhaps TRBD1 as D (6 bases). This CDR3 is built from 16 residues. Germline assignment: CDR1 LNHNV and CDR2 YYDKDF (reference sequence). V lost 8 bases and J 0 bases, leaving 19 bases between the germline ends. The CDR3 loop reads CATSPFGQNANYGYTF. The CDR3 nucleotides are TGTGCCACCTCCCCGTTTGGACAGAATGCTAACTATGGCTACACCTTC.

This rearrangement joins TRBV5-6 to TRBJ2-7; D is unclear. The germline V and J ends were trimmed by 4 bases and 5 bases, with 7 bases remaining between them. The length of the CDR3 is 11 residues. Germline values: CDR1 SGHDT, CDR2 YYEEEE. The chain's CDR3 is CASSAYDEQYF. As DNA, the CDR3 is TGTGCCAGCAGCGCGTACGACGAGCAGTACTTC.

The V and J genes are TRBV7-2 and TRBJ1-1; possibly TRBD1 for D (6 bases). CDR1 is SGHTA, CDR2 FQGNSA, per germline. Trimming removed 4 bases from V and 11 bases from J, with 11 bases in between. This CDR3 spans 11 amino acids. CDR3 in DNA: TGTGCCAGCAGCTGGGGACATTTGGCTTTCTTT. Translation gives CASSWGHLAFF.

There are a few counts of this clone. This chain joins TRBV4-1 and TRBJ1-6; the match to TRBD1 covers 11 bases. Trimming took 4 bases from V and 9 from J; bases not matched to a gene: 8. This CDR3 contains 16 residues. Germline V gives CDR1 MGHRA, CDR2 YSYEKL. The CDR3 region has the DNA TGCGCCAGCAGCCGATTGGGGACAGGGGGTTTTTCACCCCTCCACTTT. Translating it yields CASSRLGTGGFSPLHF.

The rearrangement joins TRBV7-8 to TRBJ1-5; TRBD1 matches at 7 bases. Trimming at V came to 5 bases and at J to 1 base, leaving 5 bases not matched to a gene. This CDR3 spans 15 amino acids. Germline-derived CDR1 and CDR2 are SGHVS and FQNEAQ. The CDR3 sequence: CASSRDRASNQPQHF. The CDR3, as DNA: TGTGCCAGCAGCCGGGACAGAGCGAGCAATCAGCCCCAGCATTTT.

The rearrangement uses TRBV19 and TRBJ1-4; TRBD1 matches 11 bases. The CDR3 loop spans 15 amino acids. Trimming removed 5 bases from V and 10 bases from J; junction bases left unmatched: 9. Germline CDR1 LNHDA, CDR2 SQIVND (reference sequence). The CDR3: CASSPGQGADGKLFF. For the CDR3, the DNA is TGTGCCAGTAGTCCAGGACAGGGGGCGGATGGAAAACTGTTTTTT.

The chain carries TRBV5-1 and TRBJ2-5; weak D call: TRBD1 (5 bases). The CDR3 totals 16 residues. The germline CDR1 and CDR2 sequences are SGHRS and YFSETQ. Trimming stripped 0 bases from V and 1 base from J, with 13 bases between. CDR3 sequence reads: CASSLDVRQLQETQYF. The CDR3 DNA reads as TGCGCCAGCAGCTTGGACGTCCGACAGCTCCAAGAGACCCAGTACTTC.

This rearrangement joins TRBV4-1 to TRBJ1-4; D not certain. The germline V gene encodes CDR1 MGHRA and CDR2 YSYEKL. Trimming removed 4 bases at V and 7 bases at J, with 22 bases between. CDR3 length: 17 amino acids. The CDR3 DNA reads as TGCGCCAGCAGCCCCTCGGGAGCGGGTGAAGTGAGTGAAAAACTGTTTTTT. Its protein is CASSPSGAGEVSEKLFF.

The rearrangement uses TRBV2 and TRBJ1-1, with D perhaps TRBD1 (5 bases). V lost 10 bases, J lost 0 bases, and 15 bases lay in between. The CDR3 is 14 amino acids. Germline V lookup: CDR1 SNHLY, CDR2 FYNNEI. This CDR3 reads CATLGESVNTEAFF. DNA of the CDR3: TGTGCCACCCTGGGGGAGTCAGTGAACACTGAAGCTTTCTTT.

V gene TRBV13 combines with J gene TRBJ2-1; tentative D call: TRBD1 (5 bases). The CDR3 extends over 15 amino acids. The germline V and J ends were trimmed by 4 bases and 10 bases, with 20 bases remaining between them. Germline V gene sequence: CDR1 PRHDT, CDR2 FYEKMQ (reference sequence). CDR3 coding DNA: TGTGCCAGCAGCTCCCGAACCGACGGTTACAGGGAGCAGTTCTTC. This translates into CASSSRTDGYREQFF.

The chain uses TRBV5-1 and TRBJ2-3; D gene unclear. Germline lookup yields CDR1 SGHRS and CDR2 YFSETQ. The CDR3 runs to 15 residues. Trimming stripped 0 bases from V and 0 bases from J, with 8 bases between. DNA of the CDR3: TGCGCCAGCAGCTTGGCTGAGTCTAGCACAGATACGCAGTATTTT. It translates to CASSLAESSTDTQYF. Combining the CDR3 with reference TRBV5-1 and TRBJ2-3 gives the whole variable domain KAGVTQTPRYLIKTRGQQVTLSCSPISGHRSVSWYQQTPGQGLQFLFEYFSETQRNKGNFPGRFSGRQFSNSRSEMNVSTLELGDSALYLCASSLAESSTDTQYFGPGTRLTVL.

V usage is TRBV4-1 and J usage is TRBJ2-2; a possible D gene is TRBD1 (5 bases). The CDR3 sequence is 16 residues long. V dropped 5 bases and J dropped 1 base, with 14 bases sitting between them. Germline V CDR1 and CDR2: MGHRA, YSYEKL. CDR3 nucleotides: TGCGCCAGCAGCTCCAACGGACACTTGAACACCGGGGAGCTGTTTTTT. Its protein product is CASSSNGHLNTGELFF.